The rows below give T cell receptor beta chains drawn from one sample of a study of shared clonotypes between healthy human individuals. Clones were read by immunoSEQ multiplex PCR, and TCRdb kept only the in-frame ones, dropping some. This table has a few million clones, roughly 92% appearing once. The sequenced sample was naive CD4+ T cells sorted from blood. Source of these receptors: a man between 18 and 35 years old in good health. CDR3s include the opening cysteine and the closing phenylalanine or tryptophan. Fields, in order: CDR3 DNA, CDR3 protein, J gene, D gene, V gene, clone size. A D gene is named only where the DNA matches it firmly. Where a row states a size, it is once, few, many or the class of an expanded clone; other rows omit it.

TGTGCCTGGAGTCTAGGACAGGGGGTTCCTGAAGCTTTCTTT CAWSLGQGVPEAFF TRBJ1-1 TRBD1 TRBV30 few
TGTGCCAGCAGCGTAGGGGGACAGAACACTGAAGCTTTCTTT CASSVGGQNTEAFF TRBJ1-1 . TRBV9 .
TGCGCCAGCAGCTTGGGGGGACTAGCGGGAGGGCCTACCTACGAGCAGTACTTC CASSLGGLAGGPTYEQYF TRBJ2-7 TRBD2 TRBV5-1 .
TGTGCCAGCAGCTTGTTGTACGACAGGAACTATGGCTACACCTTC CASSLLYDRNYGYTF TRBJ1-2 . TRBV7-9 few
TGTGCCTGGAGTTCGCGGCCCGTGGATGGCTACACCTTC CAWSSRPVDGYTF TRBJ1-2 . TRBV30 .
TGTGCCAGCTCGGGGGGCTTTGGGGAGACCCAGTACTTC CASSGGFGETQYF TRBJ2-5 . TRBV6-1 .
TGTGCCAGCACCAGGGGGGGGTTGGGCACTGAAGCTTTCTTT CASTRGGLGTEAFF TRBJ1-1 TRBD1 TRBV6-5 .
TGCGCCAGCAGCTTGTACTACAGTGATGCTAACTATGGCTACACCTTC CASSLYYSDANYGYTF TRBJ1-2 . TRBV5-1 .
TGCGCCAGCAGCCAAGATCGCTCAGGGCAGGCAGATACGCAGTATTTT CASSQDRSGQADTQYF TRBJ2-3 . TRBV4-1 .
TGTGCCAGCAGCCAAGAGGGGACTAGCGGGGGGATGTACAATGAGCAGTTCTTC CASSQEGTSGGMYNEQFF TRBJ2-1 TRBD2 TRBV4-2 .
TGTGCCAGTAAGGGACAGTACACTGAAGCTTTCTTT CASKGQYTEAFF TRBJ1-1 TRBD1 TRBV19 .
TGTGCCAGTAGTTTACGAACCCCAGGGGAGAACACTGAAGCTTTCTTT CASSLRTPGENTEAFF TRBJ1-1 . TRBV19 few
TGTGCCAGCAGCTTAGGGCGGTCAGGACTCGGGGAGACCCAGTACTTC CASSLGRSGLGETQYF TRBJ2-5 . TRBV11-2 .
TGTGCCAGCAGTGAAATGACACGGCAGCAGCTTAACTATGGCTACACCTTC CASSEMTRQQLNYGYTF TRBJ1-2 . TRBV6-1 .
TGTGCCAGCAGCTGGGGGTCCACAGTGGGAGATACGCAGTATTTT CASSWGSTVGDTQYF TRBJ2-3 . TRBV5-4 once
TGTGCCATCAGTGAGTGGGGACAGGGTTCGTCCTACGAGCAGTACTTC CAISEWGQGSSYEQYF TRBJ2-7 TRBD1 TRBV10-3 .
TGTGCCAGCTCACCTGAGTCCTCTGGAAACACCATATATTTT CASSPESSGNTIYF TRBJ1-3 . TRBV18 .
TGTGCCAGCAGTTTATCTCCGGCAGGGAACGCTTTCTTT CASSLSPAGNAFF TRBJ1-1 . TRBV27 few
TGTGCCAGCAGAGGGGGAGATCAGCCCCAGCATTTT CASRGGDQPQHF TRBJ1-5 . TRBV6-1 .
TGTGCCAGCAGCTGGACAGGGGGGCCCGGGCAGCCCCAGCATTTT CASSWTGGPGQPQHF TRBJ1-5 TRBD1 TRBV5-5 .
TGCAGCGTTCGCAGGGAAGCTGAAGCTTTCTTT CSVRREAEAFF TRBJ1-1 . TRBV29-1 .
TGTGCCAGCAGTTACCCGGGAGCGAGCAATCAGCCCCAGCATTTT CASSYPGASNQPQHF TRBJ1-5 . TRBV6-5 .
TGTGCCAGCAGCTTAGGACAACTAGCCAAAAACATTCAGTACTTC CASSLGQLAKNIQYF TRBJ2-4 . TRBV7-2 .